The source of this TCR beta chain is a study of patients with pleural tuberculosis. There are 17 residues in the CDR3. The V and J ends lost 2 bases and 5 bases, in that order; junction bases with no gene match: 13. Germline-derived CDR1 and CDR2 are SGHNT and YYREEE (reference sequence). This clonotype was seen at least ten times. TCRdb reprocessed the reads via MiXCR and lists one record per CDR3 protein. The profile shows some 29,000 distinct CDR3 sequences, over 15% of them singletons. The J gene is TRBJ2-7, the V gene TRBV5-4; 10 positions match TRBD1. This clonotype was sampled from a human donor with pleural tuberculosis. The sequenced material came from peripheral blood. The CDR3, as DNA: TGTGCCAGCAGCTTAATACAATCCGGGACAGGGGATGACGAGCAGTACTTC. Its protein is CASSLIQSGTGDDEQYF.